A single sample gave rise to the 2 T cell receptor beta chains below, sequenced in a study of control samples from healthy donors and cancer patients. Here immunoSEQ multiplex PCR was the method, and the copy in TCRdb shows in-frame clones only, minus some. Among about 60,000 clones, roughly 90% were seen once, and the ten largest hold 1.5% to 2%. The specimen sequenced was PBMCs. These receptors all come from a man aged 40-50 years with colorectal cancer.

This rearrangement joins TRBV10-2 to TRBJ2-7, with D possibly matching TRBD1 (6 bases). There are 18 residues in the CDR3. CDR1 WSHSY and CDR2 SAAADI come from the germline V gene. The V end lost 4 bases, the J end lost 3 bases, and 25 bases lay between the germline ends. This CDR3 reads CASSVTTGLTQPGYEQYF. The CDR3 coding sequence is TGCGCCAGCAGTGTCACTACAGGGCTGACCCAACCTGGCTACGAGCAGTACTTC.

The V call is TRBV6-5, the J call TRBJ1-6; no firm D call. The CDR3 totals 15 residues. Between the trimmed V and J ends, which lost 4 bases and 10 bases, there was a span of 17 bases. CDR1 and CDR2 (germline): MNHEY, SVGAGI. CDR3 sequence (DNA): TGTGCCAGCAGTTTAGGTTCGGAGGGTTACTCACCCCTCCACTTT. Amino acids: CASSLGSEGYSPLHF.